Reported below is one T cell receptor (beta chain). Antigen unknown. The sample comes from a study of T cell repertoires in cytomegalovirus infection. In the study overall: In public TCR beta signatures, there were indications of both CMV infection and matching HLA type.

Germline V CDR1 and CDR2: MNHEY, SMNVEV (reference sequence). The CDR3 contains 14 residues. The germline V and J ends were trimmed by 8 bases and 1 base, with 15 bases remaining between them. From the reads, TCRdb called clonotypes with MiXCR, one entry per CDR3 protein. The repertoire consists of around 450,000 distinct CDR3 sequences, with approximately 32% occurring once and the leading ten covering roughly 15%. Broader study findings: Carriers of CMV and the relevant HLA type were discriminated by public TCR beta frequency. Dominant in the ex vivo response were TCR beta clonotypes restricted by HLA-C and specific for CMV.

The chain employs TRBV27 and TRBJ2-7, with D possibly being TRBD1 or TRBD2 (7 bases each). The sample consisted of PBMCs. This TCR was sampled from a human donor in good health (CMV status not recorded). Some clones in this sample may be carry-over from other donors' samples. CDR3 bases: TGTGCCAGCGGCAGGGGGGGGGGATCCTACGAGCAGTACTTC. It is translated as CASGRGGGSYEQYF.